One sample yielded the 23 T cell receptor beta chains listed below, sequenced in a study of T cells in Graves' hyperthyroidism and ophthalmopathy. From RNA transcripts, TCR beta CDR3 regions were amplified. TCR CDR3 regions were first amplified by RT-PCR with HTBI primers. One entry per CDR3 protein, called by TCRdb with MiXCR from the multiplex PCR reads. The sample records about 700,000 distinct CDR3 sequences, 14% being singletons. The sample taken for sequencing was blood. Receptors were obtained from a woman younger than 30 with Graves' hyperthyroidism.

The chain is built from TRBV7-2 and TRBJ1-1; no clear D gene. CDR1 and CDR2 from the germline V gene are SGHTA and FQGNSA. The CDR3 is 14 residues long. V was pared by 5 bases and J by 6 bases, with 16 bases between. CDR3: CASSRTPAVAEAFF. The CDR3 DNA is TGTGCCAGCAGCCGGACTCCGGCGGTCGCTGAAGCTTTCTTT.

This clonotype has only a few counts. The chain couples TRBV4-1 to TRBJ1-1; 9 bases fit TRBD1. CDR1 and CDR2 (germline): MGHRA, YSYEKL. CDR3 length: 16 residues. Trimming at V came to 0 bases and at J to 6 bases, leaving 8 bases not matched to a gene. The CDR3 loop reads CASSQDRGQGFAEAFF. In nucleotides, the CDR3 is TGCGCCAGCAGCCAAGATCGGGGACAGGGTTTCGCTGAAGCTTTCTTT.

This clonotype was found many times. The genes are TRBV2 and TRBJ1-1, with D possibly matching TRBD1 (5 bases). Trimming took 8 bases from V and 1 from J, leaving 11 bases between them. The CDR3 totals 13 residues. The V gene's germline CDR1 is SNHLY and CDR2 FYNNEI. This CDR3 is CASADRENTEAFF. The CDR3, as DNA: TGTGCCAGCGCCGACAGAGAGAACACTGAAGCTTTCTTT.

This chain joins TRBV7-9 and TRBJ2-2; tentatively, D is TRBD1 (5 bases). CDR1 is SEHNR, CDR2 FQNEAQ, per germline (reference sequence). The V end lost 10 bases, the J end lost 1 base, and 10 bases lay between the germline ends. CDR3 length: 13 amino acids. CDR3 loop: CATPQGNTGELFF. In nucleotides, the CDR3 is TGTGCCACCCCGCAGGGGAACACCGGGGAGCTGTTTTTT.

This clonotype was observed at least ten times. The CDR3 coding sequence is TGTGCCAGCAGGTCCGGGACAGGGGGCTACGAGCAGTACTTC. Its protein is CASRSGTGGYEQYF. V gene TRBV27 combines with J gene TRBJ2-7; 11 bases fit TRBD1. This CDR3 comprises 14 residues. J was trimmed by 3 bases and V by 6 bases; bases with no gene match: 4. Germline V lookup: CDR1 MNHEY, CDR2 SMNVEV (reference sequence).

In this sample, this clonotype turned up many times. This chain links TRBV18 with TRBJ2-4; D is undetermined. The CDR3 has 13 residues. The ends were cut back, 3 bases at V and 5 bases at J, with 8 bases in the middle. Germline CDR1 KGHSH, CDR2 LQKENI. The CDR3 region has the DNA TGTGCCAGCTCACCGGGTTTGGAAAACATTCAGTACTTC. Protein product: CASSPGLENIQYF.

In its sample, this clonotype was seen many times. The chain has TRBV28 and TRBJ1-1; 8 bases match TRBD1. The germline CDR1 and CDR2 sequences are MDHEN and SYDVKM. Trimming took 5 bases from V and 11 from J; bases not matched to a gene: 13. The length of the CDR3 is 14 residues. CDR3 nucleotides: TGTGCCAGCAGTCCAGCGGGACAGGCGCTCAGGGCTTTCTTT. The encoded protein is CASSPAGQALRAFF.

V and J are TRBV4-1 and TRBJ2-7; D is tentatively TRBD1 or TRBD2 (6 bases each). The germline CDR1 and CDR2 sequences are MGHRA and YSYEKL. The length of the CDR3 is 16 residues. Trimming stripped 0 bases from V and 5 bases from J, with 17 bases between. The chain's CDR3 is CASSQDGGGTVDEQYF. CDR3 DNA: TGCGCCAGCAGCCAAGATGGGGGCGGGACGGTGGACGAGCAGTACTTC.

There are a few counts of this clonotype. V gene TRBV3-1 combines with J gene TRBJ1-6; no definite D call. Deletions cut 1 base from V and 7 bases from J, with 11 bases between. CDR3 length equals 15 residues. Germline V CDR1 and CDR2: LGHDT, YNNKEL (reference sequence). The CDR3 loop reads CASSQGRVRNSPLHF. The CDR3 region has the DNA TGTGCCAGCAGCCAAGGAAGAGTCCGCAATTCACCCCTCCACTTT.

This clonotype was counted between two and nine times. The chain links TRBV20-1 to TRBJ2-1, with D hard to call. The CDR3 has 15 residues. Germline CDR1 is DFQATT and CDR2 is SNEGSKA (reference sequence). Between the trimmed V and J ends, which lost 1 base and 0 bases, there was a span of 10 bases. The CDR3 is CSARALHRSYNEQFF. In DNA, the CDR3 is TGCAGTGCTAGAGCCCTTCACCGCTCCTACAATGAGCAGTTCTTC.

The genes are TRBV6-1 and TRBJ2-2, with 7 bases matching TRBD1. The CDR3 is 14 amino acids. In germline, CDR1 is MNHNS, CDR2 SASEGT. The V segment lost 5 bases and the J segment 6 bases; nucleotides outside the gene matches: 6. The CDR3: CASSKTGRAGELFF. The CDR3 DNA follows: TGTGCCAGCAGTAAGACAGGGCGGGCCGGGGAGCTGTTTTTT.

At least ten counts were recorded for this clonotype. J is TRBJ1-5 and V is TRBV2, with unresolved D. Deletions cut 2 bases from V and 6 bases from J, with 11 bases between. The CDR3 totals 14 residues. Germline CDR1 and CDR2: SNHLY and FYNNEI. The CDR3 protein is CASSERRVGQPQHF. The CDR3 DNA sequence: TGTGCCAGCAGTGAAAGGAGGGTAGGTCAGCCCCAGCATTTT.

This chain joins TRBV14 and TRBJ1-1; D may be TRBD1 (6 bases). The CDR3 spans 17 residues. V lost 0 bases, J lost 6 bases, and 20 bases lay in between. Germline CDR1 reads SGHDN; CDR2 reads FVKESK. The CDR3 loop is CASSQELVFRGLPEAFF. DNA for the CDR3: TGTGCCAGCAGCCAAGAATTAGTGTTTCGGGGGCTCCCTGAAGCTTTCTTT.

The CDR3 is CASTRFSGANVLTF. CDR3 sequence (DNA): TGTGCCAGTACCAGATTCTCTGGGGCCAACGTCCTGACTTTC. The chain couples TRBV19 to TRBJ2-6, with D unresolved. Trimming removed 7 bases from V and 0 bases from J, with 7 bases in between. Germline-derived CDR1 and CDR2 are LNHDA and SQIVND (reference sequence). The CDR3 runs 14 residues.

This chain uses TRBV7-6 with TRBJ2-6; D is possibly TRBD2 (6 bases). The CDR3 is 18 residues long. The V gene's germline CDR1 is SGHVS and CDR2 FNYEAQ. V was trimmed by 8 bases and J by 0 bases, leaving 20 bases between them. The CDR3 coding sequence is TGTGCCAGCCTAAGTGGGGGGTTTATTCCCTCTGGGGCCAACGTCCTGACTTTC. Residues: CASLSGGFIPSGANVLTF.

V is TRBV20-1 and J is TRBJ2-7; D might be TRBD2 (5 bases). CDR3 size: 13 residues. Germline V CDR1 and CDR2: DFQATT, SNEGSKA (reference sequence). Trimming pared 1 base from V and 2 bases from J, leaving 9 bases between. Written as DNA, the CDR3 is TGCAGTGCTAGAGTTGTTAGCGCCTACGAGCAGTACTTC. Its protein product is CSARVVSAYEQYF.

V gene TRBV2 combines with J gene TRBJ2-6; 7 nucleotides agree with TRBD1. The ends lost 4 bases at V and 2 bases at J; junction bases unmatched: 8. Germline CDR1 is SNHLY and CDR2 is FYNNEI. The CDR3 is made up of 17 amino acids. Here the CDR3 reads CASSGGTAYPGANVLTF. The CDR3 coding sequence is TGTGCCAGCAGTGGAGGGACAGCCTACCCTGGGGCCAACGTCCTGACTTTC.

The chain uses TRBV29-1 and TRBJ1-4, with D possibly being TRBD1 (5 bases). The CDR3 extends over 13 amino acids. V lost 5 bases and J lost 6, with 13 bases in between. Per the germline V gene, CDR1 is SQVTM and CDR2 is ANQGSEA. The CDR3 loop is CSVIGEWDEKLFF. The DNA of the CDR3 is TGCAGCGTTATAGGGGAATGGGATGAAAAACTGTTTTTT.

There are many counts of this clonotype. The V call is TRBV12-3 or TRBV12-4, the J call TRBJ2-3; 11 bases agree with TRBD2. CDR3 size: 16 residues. The junction had 7 bases not matched to a gene; V was cut back by 6 bases and J by 2 bases. DNA of the CDR3: TGTGCCAGCAGCCGGGGACTAGCGGATAACACAGATACGCAGTATTTT. This gives the protein CASSRGLADNTDTQYF.

This clonotype was seen a few times. This sequence may be a read error, since a much larger clone differs from it by one base. The V and J genes are TRBV28 and TRBJ1-1; unclear D gene. The ends were cut back, 4 bases at V and 10 bases at J, with 16 bases in the middle. The CDR3 is 13 residues long. Germline assignment: CDR1 MDHEN and CDR2 SYDVKM. CDR3 bases: TGTGCCAGCAGTTCAGATCCCGGGCGCCGAGCTTTCTTT. Its protein product is CASSSDPGRRAFF.

This rearrangement joins TRBV9 to TRBJ2-1; D might be TRBD2 (6 bases). The CDR3 is made up of 14 amino acids. Germline CDR1 SGDLS, CDR2 YYNGEE. Between the trimmed V and J ends, which lost 4 bases and 8 bases, there was a span of 16 bases. CDR3: CASSLNPSDDEQFF. CDR3 sequence (DNA): TGTGCCAGCAGCCTAAACCCTAGCGACGATGAGCAGTTCTTC.

The genes are TRBV7-9 and TRBJ2-7; unclear D gene. Germline values: CDR1 SEHNR, CDR2 FQNEAQ (reference sequence). The length of the CDR3 is 13 residues. The V end lost 5 bases, the J end lost 7 bases, and 15 bases lay between the germline ends. The CDR3: CASSQSNHWEQYF. Written as DNA, the CDR3 is TGTGCCAGCAGCCAATCCAATCACTGGGAGCAGTACTTC.

The CDR3 nucleotides are TGTGCCTGGAGTTATAACAGGGAAGGCTACACCTTC. Translating gives CAWSYNREGYTF. The chain combines TRBV30 with TRBJ1-2, with D perhaps TRBD1 (6 bases). The CDR3 runs to 12 residues. The ends were cut back, 2 bases at V and 8 bases at J, with 12 bases in the middle. The germline V gene encodes CDR1 GTSNPN and CDR2 SVGIG (reference sequence). Using reference TRBV30 and TRBJ1-2 for the parts outside the CDR3, the full variable domain is SQTIHQWPATLVQPVGSPLSLECTVEGTSNPNLYWYRQAAGRGLQLLFYSVGIGQISSEVPQNLSASRPQDRQFILSSKKLLLSDSGFYLCAWSYNREGYTFGSGTRLTVV.